The 9 T cell receptor beta chains below were found in one sample sequenced in a study of blood T cell repertoires in COVID-19 (dated by TCRdb to 2018 to 2021). The method behind the library was the immunoSEQ multiplex PCR assay. TCRdb's version of the immuneACCESS table is confined to in-frame rearrangements and falls short of the full clone set. An unresolved V gene accounts for under half of the shortfall where checked; the remainder is of unknown origin. The sample table shows roughly 190,000 clones, and approximately 80% are seen once. Clones ranked in the top ten supply roughly 12% of the sample. Source material: peripheral blood. These receptors were collected from a woman aged 45-59 years with acute or convalescent COVID-19.

The chain joins TRBV11-3 to TRBJ2-2; TRBD1 matches 9 bases. Germline assignment: CDR1 SGHNT and CDR2 YENEEA. This CDR3 has 16 amino acids. V shed 3 bases and J 4 bases; nucleotides not matched to a gene: 6. CDR3 region: CASSFTGGWGTGELFF. The DNA of the CDR3 is TGTGCCAGCAGCTTCACAGGGGGCTGGGGCACCGGGGAGCTGTTTTTT.

This clone showed up just a few times. The rearrangement uses TRBV3-1 (or the pseudogene TRBV3-2) and TRBJ2-1, with 10 bases fitting TRBD2. V was pared by 6 bases and J by 7 bases, with 9 bases of the junction left unmatched. Germline V gene data show CDR1 as LGHDT and CDR2 as YNNKEL (reference sequence). CDR3 length equals 15 residues. In nucleotides, the CDR3 is TGTGCCAGCAGTCCTAGCGGGGGAGTTGGGAATGAGCAGTTCTTC. It encodes CASSPSGGVGNEQFF.

The CDR3 spells CATPNTYGYTF. The DNA for the CDR3 is TGTGCCACCCCGAACACATATGGCTACACCTTC. V gene TRBV19 combines with J gene TRBJ1-2, with D hard to call. Germline CDR1 is LNHDA and CDR2 is SQIVND (reference sequence). V lost 10 bases and J 5 bases, leaving 11 bases between the germline ends. The CDR3 loop spans 11 amino acids. The full variable domain, its missing parts supplied by reference TRBV19 and TRBJ1-2, is DGGITQSPKYLFRKEGQNVTLSCEQNLNHDAMYWYRQDPGQGLRLIYYSQIVNDFQKGDIAEGYSVSREKKESFPLTVTSAQKNPTAFYLCATPNTYGYTFGSGTRLTVV.

The CDR3 protein is CASSEGRFYGYTF. The CDR3 DNA is TGTGCCAGCAGTGAGGGGAGATTCTATGGCTACACCTTC. This chain connects TRBV6-1 to TRBJ1-2; D is undetermined. This CDR3 has 13 amino acids. V was cut by 3 bases and J by 4 bases, with 9 bases left in between. The germline CDR1 and CDR2 sequences are MNHNS and SASEGT.

The chain links TRBV6-5 to TRBJ1-1, with unresolved D. This CDR3 has 15 amino acids. V lost 8 bases and J 0 bases, leaving 16 bases between the germline ends. Germline V gene data show CDR1 as MNHEY and CDR2 as SVGAGI. CDR3 nucleotide sequence: TGTGCCAGCTCCAACCTACAGCCCATGAACACTGAAGCTTTCTTT. Its protein is CASSNLQPMNTEAFF.

The CDR3 region has the DNA TGTGCCAGCAGCTTAGAACTGCCCCCGGATGAGCAGTTCTTC. Protein: CASSLELPPDEQFF. V is TRBV11-2 and J is TRBJ2-1; no clear D gene. This CDR3 is 14 amino acids long. CDR1 SGHAT and CDR2 FQNNGV come from the germline V gene. Trimming removed 0 bases at V and 8 bases at J, with 11 bases between.

This clone turned up a few times. This chain joins TRBV10-3 and TRBJ2-2; TRBD2 matches 10 bases. Looked up from germline, CDR1 is ENHRY and CDR2 is SYGVKD. V was pared by 10 bases and J by 2 bases, with 4 bases of the junction left unmatched. This CDR3 spans 14 amino acids. As DNA, the CDR3 is TGTGCCACTGGACTAGCGGTAAACACCGGGGAGCTGTTTTTT. This gives the protein CATGLAVNTGELFF.

The J gene is TRBJ1-5, the V gene TRBV19; the match to TRBD1 covers 7 bases. There are 13 residues in the CDR3. With 3 bases clipped from V and 11 bases from J, the junction kept 7 bases outside the gene matches. Germline V gene data show CDR1 as LNHDA and CDR2 as SQIVND (reference sequence). The CDR3 loop reads CASSIGQVTTQHF. The CDR3 nucleotides are TGTGCCAGTAGTATCGGACAGGTTACGACCCAGCATTTT.

The V and J genes are TRBV2 and TRBJ2-1; D is possibly TRBD2 (7 bases). V was shortened by 6 bases and J by 8 bases, with 23 bases between the two germline ends. CDR3 length: 16 amino acids. Germline loops: CDR1 SNHLY, CDR2 FYNNEI. The CDR3, as DNA: TGTGCCAGCAGCCTCACCGGGACGGGGGGCCAGGATGAGCAGTTCTTC. Its translation: CASSLTGTGGQDEQFF.